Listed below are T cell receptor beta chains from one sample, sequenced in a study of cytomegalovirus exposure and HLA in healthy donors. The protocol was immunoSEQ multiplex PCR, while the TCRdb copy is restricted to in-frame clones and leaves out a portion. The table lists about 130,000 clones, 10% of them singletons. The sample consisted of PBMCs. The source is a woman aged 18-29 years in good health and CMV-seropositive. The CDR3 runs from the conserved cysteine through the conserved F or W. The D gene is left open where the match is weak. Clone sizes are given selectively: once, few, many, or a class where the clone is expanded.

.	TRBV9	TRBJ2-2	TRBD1	CASDRGSNTGELFF	TGTGCCAGCGACAGGGGGTCGAACACCGGGGAGCTGTTTTTT
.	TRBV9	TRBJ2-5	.	CASSVYGGQETQYF	TGTGCCAGCAGCGTATACGGGGGCCAAGAGACCCAGTACTTC
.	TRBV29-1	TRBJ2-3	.	CSVEVGDTSTDTQYF	TGCAGCGTTGAAGTAGGAGATACTAGCACAGATACGCAGTATTTT
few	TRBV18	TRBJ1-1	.	CASSPPGQGNTEAFF	TGTGCCAGCTCACCACCTGGGCAGGGGAACACTGAAGCTTTCTTT
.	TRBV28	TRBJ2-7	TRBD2	CASSTSGASYEQYF	TGTGCCAGCAGTACTAGCGGGGCCTCCTACGAGCAGTACTTC
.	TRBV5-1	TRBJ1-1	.	CASSLGRQMNTEAFF	TGCGCCAGCAGCTTGGGGCGGCAGATGAACACTGAAGCTTTCTTT
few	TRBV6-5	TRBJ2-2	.	CASSYGLPNTGELFF	TGTGCCAGCAGTTACGGACTTCCGAACACCGGGGAGCTGTTTTTT
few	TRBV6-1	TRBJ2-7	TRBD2	CASSGGRSSGFYEQYF	TGTGCCAGCAGTGGGGGGCGGTCTAGCGGGTTCTACGAGCAGTACTTC
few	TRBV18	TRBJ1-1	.	CASSPGTNSLEAFF	TGTGCCAGCTCACCGGGGACAAATTCCCTTGAGGCTTTCTTT
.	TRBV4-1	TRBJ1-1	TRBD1	CASSHLGQGGTEAFF	TGCGCCAGCAGCCACCTAGGACAGGGAGGGACTGAAGCTTTCTTT
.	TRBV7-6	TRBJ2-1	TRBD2	CASSYTSGYGEQFF	TGTGCCAGCAGCTATACTAGCGGGTACGGGGAGCAGTTCTTC
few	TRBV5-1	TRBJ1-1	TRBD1	CASSSDRGLPGETEAFF	TGCGCCAGCAGCTCGGACAGGGGTCTGCCGGGAGAGACTGAAGCTTTCTTT
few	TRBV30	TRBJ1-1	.	CAWSQTSTPRDSEAFF	TGTGCCTGGAGTCAAACTTCTACCCCACGGGATTCTGAAGCTTTCTTT
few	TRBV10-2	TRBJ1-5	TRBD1	CASCQGVHQPQHF	TGCGCCAGCTGCCAGGGGGTTCATCAGCCCCAGCATTTT
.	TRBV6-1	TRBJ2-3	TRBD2	CASSDEKLAGGPDTQYF	TGTGCCAGCAGTGACGAAAAACTAGCGGGAGGGCCAGATACGCAGTATTTT
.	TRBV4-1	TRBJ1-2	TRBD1	CASSPFGQEIRGYTF	TGCGCCAGCAGCCCCTTCGGACAGGAGATAAGAGGCTACACCTTC
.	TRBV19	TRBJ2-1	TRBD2	CASTSGSYEQFF	TGTGCCAGTACTAGCGGGAGTTATGAGCAGTTCTTC
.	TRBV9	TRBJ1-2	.	CASSVDSGKGSGYTF	TGTGCCAGCAGCGTAGACTCAGGGAAAGGGTCGGGCTACACCTTC
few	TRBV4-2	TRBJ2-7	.	CASSQDSSASYEQYF	TGTGCCAGCAGCCAAGACAGCAGCGCCTCCTACGAGCAGTACTTC
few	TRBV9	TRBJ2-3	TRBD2	CASSPGLAGGQGDTQYF	TGTGCCAGCAGCCCCGGACTAGCGGGAGGGCAGGGAGATACGCAGTATTTT
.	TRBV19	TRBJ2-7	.	CASRPFGGSRYEQYF	TGTGCCAGCCGGCCGTTTGGTGGGAGCCGCTACGAGCAGTACTTC
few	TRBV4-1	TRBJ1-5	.	CASSQAGSGQPQHF	TGCGCCAGCAGCCAAGCAGGGTCTGGTCAGCCCCAGCATTTT
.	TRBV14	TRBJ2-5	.	CASSLVRVVQARETQYF	TGTGCCAGCAGCCTTGTCAGGGTGGTTCAGGCTCGAGAGACCCAGTACTTC
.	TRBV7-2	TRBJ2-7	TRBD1	CASSPQQGTGPYEQYF	TGTGCCAGCAGCCCCCAGCAAGGGACAGGGCCCTACGAGCAGTACTTC
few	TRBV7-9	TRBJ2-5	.	CASSSISDREVETQYF	TGTGCCAGCAGCTCGATCTCAGACAGGGAGGTCGAGACCCAGTACTTC
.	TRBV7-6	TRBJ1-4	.	CASSSVTTNEKLFF	TGTGCCAGCAGCTCCGTAACAACTAATGAAAAACTGTTTTTT
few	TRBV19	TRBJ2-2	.	CASSPFTSTENTGELFF	TGTGCCAGTAGCCCCTTCACCTCGACTGAAAACACCGGGGAGCTGTTTTTT
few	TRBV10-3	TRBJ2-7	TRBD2	CAIRPAGESYEQYF	TGTGCCATCAGACCAGCGGGAGAGTCCTACGAGCAGTACTTC
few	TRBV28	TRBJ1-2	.	CASSLLTEPYGYTF	TGTGCCAGCAGTCTCCTGACAGAACCCTATGGCTACACCTTC
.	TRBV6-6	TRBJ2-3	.	CASSYSRAGSDTQYF	TGTGCCAGCAGTTACTCGAGAGCCGGGTCAGATACGCAGTATTTT
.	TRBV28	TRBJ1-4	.	CASTSGLLEKLFF	TGTGCCAGCACATCAGGGCTATTGGAAAAACTGTTTTTT
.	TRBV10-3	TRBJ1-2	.	CASNPGQDYGYTF	TGTGCCTCGAACCCTGGTCAGGACTATGGCTACACCTTC
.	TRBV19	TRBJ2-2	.	CASIEQAPATLWAGELFF	TGTGCCAGTATAGAACAGGCCCCGGCGACGCTTTGGGCCGGGGAGCTGTTTTTT
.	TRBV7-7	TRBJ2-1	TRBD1	CASSLGRDSNYNEQFF	TGTGCTAGCAGCTTGGGAAGGGACAGCAACTACAATGAGCAGTTCTTC
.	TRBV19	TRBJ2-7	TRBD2	CASSIVIAGENSYEQYF	TGTGCCAGTAGTATAGTAATAGCGGGAGAAAATTCCTACGAGCAGTACTTC
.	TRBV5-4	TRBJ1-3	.	CASSAGTGNTIYF	TGTGCCAGCAGCGCCGGGACTGGAAACACCATATATTTT
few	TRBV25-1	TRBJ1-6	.	CASKLADSPLHF	TGTGCCAGCAAGCTTGCGGATTCACCCCTCCACTTT
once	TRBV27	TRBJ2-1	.	CASGTLSGNEQFF	TGTGCCAGCGGCACCCTTTCGGGGAATGAGCAGTTCTTC
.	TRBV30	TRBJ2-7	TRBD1	CAWSFGTDAYEQYF	TGTGCCTGGAGTTTCGGGACAGATGCCTACGAGCAGTACTTC